Given below is one TCR beta chain in context. This clonotype was seen a handful of times. Which antigen it targets is not known. Base qualities are missing; no much larger clone stands one base away. CDR1 and CDR2, looked up from the germline V gene, are SGHDT and YYEEEE. From the cysteine through the phenylalanine, the CDR3 covers 15 amino acids. Left in the record is the CDR3 DNA by itself, 45 bases read in frame from the first base. Trimming costs V 4 bases and J 2 bases, and their ends lie 14 bases apart. TCR beta CDR3 regions were amplified from RNA transcripts. A first-round RT-PCR of the TCR CDR3 used the HTBI primer set with the Qiagen OneStep RT-PCR kit. A second multiplex PCR round built the libraries, followed by size selection and purification. The libraries were sequenced on an Illumina HiSeq2000 using paired-end 100 bp reads. In the paper's pipeline: SOAPnuke was used to process the raw data, removing reads that contained adapters or uncalled bases, had a mean Phred below 15, or lacked an exact match to the constant primer or identifier. High-quality paired reads were merged using COPE v1.2.5, and each unique nucleotide sequence was defined as a clonotype. MiTCR v1.1 was used to align the clonotypes against IMGT TRBV, TRBD and TRBJ reference segments. The analysis was restricted to V-J combinations with a frequency above 0.0001, which together covered about 99% of the repertoires. A TCS score was defined as the ratio of F50 (clonal expansion) to E x V (chaos), with BLOSUM62-based TCRdist applied between CDR3 peptides within each V-J. Welch's t-statistics and random forest reduced some 510 V-J features to under 15, which were used in a naive Bayes classifier (R e1071). The raw public reads went through TCRdb reprocessing: fastp at Q25, MiXCR clone calling, in-frame beta chains kept. Duplicate CDR3 protein sequences are folded into a single record with the most common DNA and genes. For this entry, the V and J calls and clone size follow TCRdb and not the study's own pipeline. Present in this sample are some 500,000 distinct CDR3 sequences, around a quarter of which were seen just once. The ten largest clonotypes hold 10% to 12% of the sample.

The data were taken from a study of T cells in Graves' hyperthyroidism and ophthalmopathy (dated by TCRdb to the late 2010s). For the wider study: Peripheral blood samples were taken at initial diagnosis, before any treatment was given. To identify distinguishing TCR V-J signatures, a discovery cohort of 95 to 100 patients was used, comprising under 45 with Graves' ophthalmopathy and some 57 with stable Graves' hyperthyroidism. Prospective prediction of ophthalmopathy was tested in an independent validation cohort consisting of under 20 hyperthyroidism patients and around 17 patients who later progressed to ophthalmopathy. For training and testing, the 100 or so patients in the discovery cohort were randomly divided in a 7:3 ratio. Thyroid tissue and blood T-cell repertoires from about 6 Graves' hyperthyroidism patients were also compared in the study. After sampling, hyperthyroidism patients received methimazole starting at 30 mg daily, and ophthalmopathy patients received high-dose intravenous methylprednisolone. According to the paper, TCR Vbeta CDR3 sequencing was carried out on over 130 peripheral blood samples, which came from fewer than 50 ophthalmopathy, under 85 hyperthyroidism and roughly 17 progressor patients. Beyond this particular receptor, the publication reports: Most expanded thyroid clonotypes (frequency above 0.001) were also found in blood, which suggests that blood repertoires may mirror thyroid immune responses. In cross-validation, a model built on a 13 V-J signature told ophthalmopathy apart from stable hyperthyroidism with approximately 90% sensitivity and approximately 81% specificity, and in testing the same model reached 80%/75%. No statistical method was used to set the sample size in advance, and investigators knew the group allocation. During validation, the model predicted progression to ophthalmopathy a median of about 5.9 months ahead of onset, with roughly 65% sensitivity and less than 85% specificity.

Ophthalmopathy patients had moderately to severely active disease, with a Clinical Activity Score of 3 or more, a NOSPECS grade of 4 or more, and a disease duration of less than 3 months. Any patient with an uncontrolled infection, another autoimmune disease, pregnancy or lactation was excluded. Clinical symptoms, serum thyroxine and TRAb, thyroid ultrasound, and orbital computed tomography formed the basis for the diagnoses. Ficoll-Paque density gradient centrifugation was used to isolate PBMCs from around 9.1 ml of fresh peripheral blood. Total RNA was extracted using Trizol reagent, and RNA quality was assessed on an Agilent 2100 Bioanalyzer.

The sequencing sample was made of blood. In this chain, TRBV5-6 is recombined with TRBJ2-3, and possibly TRBD1, on 6 matching bases. This receptor was taken from a woman in her twenties or thirties with Graves' ophthalmopathy. The CDR3 protein is CASSGQSVATDTQYF. The DNA is TGTGCCAGCAGCGGACAGTCCGTGGCCACAGATACGCAGTATTTT.